The entry that follows covers one TCR beta chain sequence. At least ten counts were recorded for this clonotype. Its specific antigen is unknown. No qualities accompany the bases; no much larger clone lies one base away. The receptor library was made with 5' RACE. Reads for this sample came from a NextSeq 500. In the TCR library protocol, a unique molecular identifier was attached to each TCR cDNA molecule so that PCR and sequencing errors could be corrected. Under the source paper's analysis protocol: Decombinator tools were used for TCR identification, UMI-based error correction and CDR3 extraction. TCRs above a frequency of 2 per 1,000, corresponding to the top 1% of the tumor frequency distribution, were defined as expanded. Expanded tumor TCRs were classed as regional if statistically deemed absent (corrected P<0.05) from at least one tumor region, otherwise ubiquitous. Renyi diversity was computed with the R vegan package after each repertoire had been subsampled 100 times to 5,000 TCRs. CDR3 similarity networks were constructed using string-kernel similarity of amino acid triplets, with links drawn between CDR3s whose pairwise similarity was above 0.82. Starting from the raw public reads, TCRdb applied fastp trimming at Q25, assembled clones with MiXCR and retained in-frame beta chains. Here each entry gathers all rows of one CDR3 protein and keeps the most common genes and DNA. The V and J calls and clone size come from TCRdb's table, not from the authors' own analysis. For this sample the table gives about 4,500 distinct CDR3 sequences, of which around 6.7% were detected only once. The ten most abundant clones make up around 25% of the sample.

The CDR3 measures 15 amino acids from cysteine to phenylalanine. The kept DNA is CDR3 alone, 45 bases in frame from the first base. As encoded in the germline V gene (reference sequence), CDR1 is MNHEY while CDR2 is SMNVEV. V sheds 3 bases and J sheds 0 bases, leaving 12 bases between their ends. This sample is part of a study of spatial heterogeneity in lung cancer (dated by TCRdb to the late 2010s). Regarding the study in general: Beta-chain transcripts were consistently detected in greater numbers than alpha-chain transcripts, which likely reflects a higher abundance of beta-chain transcripts. In tumor regions, TCR transcript counts showed a strong correlation with a T cell transcriptional module score derived from matched bulk RNA-seq. In the raw uncorrected reads, each unique combination of TCR and UMI appeared on average more than ten times. The study quantitatively compared TCR alpha and beta repertoires across multiple tumor regions, matched nontumor lung and blood in non-small cell lung cancer. TCR repertoire features were related to nonsynonymous mutation counts determined by whole-exome sequencing of tumor tissue. Both alpha and beta chains were TCR-sequenced in samples taken at surgery, namely 220 tumor regions, 62 to 65 matched nontumor lung samples and 50 to 60 PBMC samples. General findings and caveats noted by the study authors: The tumor nonsynonymous mutation count correlated with the number of expanded alpha and beta TCRs within the tumor. Additional single-cell paired TCR alpha and beta sequencing was considered necessary to confirm, at a functional level, the hypothesis that regional TCRs recognize regional mutations. Estimated TCR-seq coverage of tumor T cells was only approximately 7.4% for alpha chains and approximately 12% for beta chains. Counts of ubiquitous and regional expanded TCRs were found to correlate with counts of ubiquitous and regional nonsynonymous mutations, respectively.

According to the study, the label for this sample's time point signals: sample taken at primary tumor resection. Donors were 65 to 85 patients with early-stage, untreated non-small cell lung cancer from the lung TRACERx cohort. Without any cell sorting, TCR sequencing was performed on whole RNA extracted either from tumor and nontumor lung tissue or from cryopreserved PBMC samples. Only patients for whom sufficient RNA was available from at least two tumor regions were selected for TCR sequencing. A lung pathologist reviewed the tumor and adjacent nontumor lung specimens before the specimens were selected.

This TCR was recovered from a male donor with early-stage non-small cell lung cancer. The V and J segments used are TRBV27 and TRBJ2-7; TRBD1 is a weak D gene call, 5 bases matching. The sequencing used lung tumor tissue, collected at surgery. The DNA sequence reads TGTGCCAGCAGTTTGTCCATACAGGCCTCCTACGAGCAGTACTTC. Its protein product is CASSLSIQASYEQYF.